The rows below give T cell receptor beta chains drawn from one sample of a study of blood T cells in healthy people across ages. TCRdb redid the calling of the 5' RACE reads with MiXCR, one entry per CDR3 protein. Among approximately 900,000 distinct CDR3 sequences listed, around 48% were seen once. What was sequenced was blood. The receptors come from a man in his thirties or forties in good health. Each CDR3 is given with its conserved first and last residue. The D gene is left open where the match is weak. Not all rows give a size; the values are once, few, many and, for expanded clones, a class.

abundance	d_gene	j_gene	len	v_gene	CDR3aa	CDR3nt
.	.	TRBJ2-7	11	TRBV6-5	CASSYQSEQYF	TGTGCCAGCAGTTACCAGAGCGAGCAGTACTTC
.	TRBD2	TRBJ2-1	17	TRBV3-1	CASTHKPSGVTYNGQFF	TGTGCCAGCACCCACAAGCCTAGCGGGGTCACCTACAATGGGCAGTTCTTC
.	.	TRBJ2-5	12	TRBV5-1	CASSSTTETQYF	TGCGCCAGCAGCTCCACCACGGAGACCCAGTACTTC
.	TRBD2	TRBJ2-4	17	TRBV20-1	CSARDALSGGAKNIQYF	TGCAGTGCTAGGGACGCGCTTAGCGGGGGAGCCAAAAACATTCAGTACTTC
few	TRBD1	TRBJ1-1	13	TRBV25-1	CASSAQGGTEAFF	TGTGCCAGCAGTGCCCAGGGGGGAACTGAAGCTTTCTTT
.	.	TRBJ1-1	15	TRBV12-3/TRBV12-4	CASSLGGRDTTEAFF	TGTGCCAGCAGTTTAGGGGGCCGGGACACCACTGAAGCTTTCTTT
few	.	TRBJ2-1	16	TRBV12-5	CASGLVQGRASAEQFF	TGTGCTAGTGGTTTGGTACAGGGCAGGGCAAGTGCTGAGCAGTTCTTC
.	.	TRBJ2-1	14	TRBV14	CASSQGWLQETQFF	TGTGCCAGCAGCCAAGGGTGGCTCCAAGAGACCCAGTTCTTC
.	TRBD1	TRBJ1-6	15	TRBV28	CASSSLDRVLSPLHF	TGTGCCAGCAGTTCCCTCGACAGGGTTTTATCACCCCTCCACTTT
.	TRBD1	TRBJ2-7	15	TRBV27	CASSPNQGALYEQYF	TGTGCCAGCAGTCCTAACCAGGGGGCCTTATACGAGCAGTACTTC
.	TRBD1	TRBJ2-7	14	TRBV30	CAWSALGQLYEQYF	TGTGCCTGGAGTGCCCTGGGACAGCTCTACGAGCAGTACTTC
few	TRBD2	TRBJ2-5	17	TRBV7-2	CASSLDPSGGFQETQYF	TGTGCCAGCAGCTTAGACCCTAGCGGGGGGTTTCAAGAGACCCAGTACTTC
.	.	TRBJ2-3	14	TRBV6-2/TRBV6-3	CASRSGLDTDTQYF	TGTGCCAGCAGGTCAGGGTTGGACACAGATACGCAGTATTTT
.	TRBD2	TRBJ2-3	19	TRBV7-2	CASRLAGGTSRGLTDTQYF	TGTGCCAGCAGACTAGCGGGGGGGACTTCCCGAGGTTTAACAGATACGCAGTATTTT
.	TRBD2	TRBJ2-7	15	TRBV27	CASSSEPSGDYEQYF	TGTGCCAGCAGTTCGGAGCCTAGCGGGGACTACGAGCAGTACTTC
few	TRBD1	TRBJ2-5	15	TRBV6-5	CASSYSSDRGETQYF	TGTGCCAGCAGTTACTCCTCGGACAGGGGAGAGACCCAGTACTTC
.	.	TRBJ1-2	15	TRBV12-3/TRBV12-4	CASSLTPGRGTDYTF	TGTGCCAGCAGTTTAACCCCCGGCAGGGGAACCGACTACACCTTC
.	.	TRBJ1-2	12	TRBV20-1	CSPGAEMGGYTF	TGCAGCCCAGGGGCTGAGATGGGGGGCTACACCTTC
few	.	TRBJ2-1	16	TRBV24-1	CATSDRYQTPENEQFF	TGTGCCACCAGTGATCGATATCAAACTCCGGAGAATGAGCAGTTCTTC
many	TRBD1	TRBJ2-7	13	TRBV6-5	CASSRTGSYEQYF	TGTGCCAGCAGTCGGACAGGCTCCTACGAGCAGTACTTC
.	.	TRBJ1-1	17	TRBV6-2/TRBV6-3	CASLFFTPGHQNTEAFF	TGTGCCAGCCTTTTTTTTACTCCGGGACATCAGAACACTGAAGCTTTCTTT
few	.	TRBJ1-2	15	TRBV20-1	CSARVETSLIYGYTF	TGCAGTGCTAGAGTGGAGACGTCTCTAATCTATGGCTACACCTTC
.	TRBD2	TRBJ2-1	16	TRBV11-2	CASSGRLAVLYNEQFF	TGTGCCAGCAGCGGGCGACTAGCGGTACTTTACAATGAGCAGTTCTTC
few	.	TRBJ2-3	14	TRBV6-4	CASSDNRGSDTQYF	TGTGCCAGCAGTGATAACCGGGGTTCAGATACGCAGTATTTT